The TCR beta chain under discussion was sequenced for a study of graft-versus-host responses after intestinal transplantation. On the study more broadly: Recipients had transplants, and these were multivisceral, liver-intestinal, or isolated intestinal. Study outcomes and limitations: Individuals carrying graft-donor T cell macrochimerism showed high graft-versus-host to host-versus-graft clonal ratios in allografts. Early post-transplant declines in HvG were associated with peak levels of circulating GvH clones.

Details on this clone: Its antigen remains unknown.

V was pared by 4 bases and J by 0 bases, with 13 bases between. The CDR3 has 15 amino acids. Germline values: CDR1 ENHRY, CDR2 SYGVKD. TCRdb's table, derived via immunoSEQ multiplex PCR, lists solely in-frame clones and lacks some. The sample includes about 130,000 clones, about nine tenths of them seen just once. The source material was unstimulated CD4+ T cells sorted from spleen or lymph node cells, sampled before intestinal transplant. The receptor's source is a human donor who received an intestinal transplant. This chain joins TRBV10-3 and TRBJ2-7, with a weak D call TRBD1 (5 bases). In DNA, the CDR3 is TGTGCCATCAGTGCGGTCGGACAACGCTCCTACGAGCAGTACTTC. It is translated as CAISAVGQRSYEQYF.